This entry describes one TCR beta chain. Antigen: not known. TCRdb's copy holds only in-frame clones and misses some; the assay was immunoSEQ multiplex PCR. The sample has thousands of clones; around 40% are singletons. This specimen comes from a study of Tregs in tolerant kidney transplant recipients. Study outcomes and limitations: The most relevant donor-specific Treg TCRbeta repertoire apparently came from expansion with activated donor B cells. The small number of patients limits these findings pending further validation.

V trimming: 3 bases; J trimming: 4 bases; junction bases outside the gene matches: 5. Germline CDR1 is LGHNA and CDR2 is YSLEER. The CDR3 consists of 15 residues. The sequencing input was CD8+ T cells from blood cultured with allogeneic cells. The gene calls are TRBV4-3 and TRBJ2-7, with TRBD1 identical over 11 bases. This clonotype was sampled from a human donor in good health. The CDR3 reads CASSQPGQGAYEQYF. CDR3 bases: TGCGCCAGCAGCCAGCCCGGACAGGGGGCTTACGAGCAGTACTTC.